One sample yielded the 5 T cell receptor beta chains listed below, sequenced in a study of PD-1 blockade in mismatch repair-deficient tumors. The assay was immunoSEQ multiplex PCR, and TCRdb's table has in-frame clones only and misses some. The sample includes under 50,000 clones, 80% to 85% of them seen just once. The input for sequencing was PBMCs, taken 38 weeks after starting pembrolizumab. The receptors shown here come from an adult with mismatch repair-deficient cancer.

V gene TRBV6-4 combines with J gene TRBJ2-3; TRBD1 might be the D (5 bases). Between the trimmed V and J ends, which lost 3 bases and 2 bases, there was a span of 9 bases. The CDR3 is 14 amino acids. Germline values: CDR1 MRHNA, CDR2 SNTAGT. The CDR3 sequence is CASSEGRDTDTQYF. The CDR3 nucleotides read TGTGCCAGCAGTGAGGGCAGGGACACAGATACGCAGTATTTT.

The gene calls are TRBV14 and TRBJ2-7; D ambiguous. V was cut by 2 bases and J by 3 bases, with 11 bases left in between. The CDR3 is 14 residues long. Germline V lookup: CDR1 SGHDN, CDR2 FVKESK. The CDR3 DNA is TGTGCCAGCAGCCAATATGCCATGAGCTACGAGCAGTACTTC. It specifies CASSQYAMSYEQYF.

The genes are TRBV7-9 and TRBJ2-3, with D perhaps matching TRBD1 (5 bases). The germline V and J ends were trimmed by 0 bases and 1 base, with 11 bases remaining between them. The CDR3 loop spans 16 amino acids. Germline values: CDR1 SEHNR, CDR2 FQNEAQ (reference sequence). CDR3 coding DNA: TGTGCCAGCAGCTTAGCGCAGGGAAAGGGCACAGATACGCAGTATTTT. Residues: CASSLAQGKGTDTQYF.

The chain links TRBV18 to TRBJ2-4; 7 bases agree with TRBD1. Germline V CDR1 and CDR2: KGHSH, LQKENI. V trimming: 4 bases; J trimming: 8 bases; junction bases outside the gene matches: 8. The CDR3 sequence is 14 residues long. The CDR3 loop is CASSQVGGSDIQYF. Written as DNA, the CDR3 is TGTGCCAGCTCACAAGTAGGGGGCTCGGACATTCAGTACTTC.

The chain employs TRBV7-3 and TRBJ2-2; 7 nucleotides agree with TRBD1. From germline, CDR1 is SGHTA and CDR2 FQGTGA. The CDR3 runs to 14 residues. V dropped 3 bases and J dropped 6; count of bases not matched to a gene: 4. CDR3 residues: CASSFTGDAGELFF. The CDR3, as DNA: TGTGCCAGCAGCTTTACAGGGGATGCCGGGGAGCTGTTTTTT.